The rows below give T cell receptor beta chains drawn from one sample of a study of cytomegalovirus exposure and HLA in healthy donors. Assay used: immunoSEQ multiplex PCR; TCRdb lists only in-frame clones, some missing. The data contain about 200,000 clones, about 80% of them singletons. What was sequenced was PBMCs. The receptors derive from a man aged 40-49 years in good health and CMV-seronegative. Each CDR3 is given with its conserved first and last residue. D genes are given only for firm matches. Where a row states a size, it is once, few, many or the class of an expanded clone; other rows omit it.

D gene	V gene	CDR3 length	J gene	clone size	CDR3 DNA	CDR3 protein
TRBD2	TRBV19	21	TRBJ2-7	-	TGTGCCAGTAGTATAGCTCCTCACCCATTAGCGGGAGGAAACCCTTCCTACGAGCAGTACTTC	CASSIAPHPLAGGNPSYEQYF
TRBD1	TRBV7-9	13	TRBJ1-1	-	TGTTCCATCAGGGGGGGGTCAGCCACTGAAGCTTTCTTT	CSIRGGSATEAFF
-	TRBV6-5	15	TRBJ1-2	-	TGTGCCAGCAGTTACACGAACAGGGACATCTATGGCTACACCTTC	CASSYTNRDIYGYTF
TRBD1	TRBV27	13	TRBJ2-7	-	TGTGCCAGCAGCGAGACAGGGGTGCACGAGCAGTACTTC	CASSETGVHEQYF
-	TRBV7-3	16	TRBJ2-1	-	TGTGCCAGCAGCTTAACGAACGGGAGCTCCTACAATGAGCAGTTCTTC	CASSLTNGSSYNEQFF
-	TRBV28	15	TRBJ2-7	-	TGTGCCAGCAGTTCGACCTACGACATAACCTACGAGCAGTACTTC	CASSSTYDITYEQYF
-	TRBV10-3	14	TRBJ2-5	-	TGTGCCATCAAAACAGACAGTGGCCAAGAGACCCAGTACTTC	CAIKTDSGQETQYF
TRBD2	TRBV6-4	15	TRBJ2-7	-	TGTGCCAGCAGTGACGCAGCGGGAGGTCGGTTCGAGCAGTACTTC	CASSDAAGGRFEQYF
TRBD1	TRBV6-5	14	TRBJ2-7	-	TGTGCCAGCACCACCGGGACAGAATTCTACGAGCAGTACTTC	CASTTGTEFYEQYF
-	TRBV5-1	15	TRBJ2-1	-	TGCGCCAGCAGCTTCGGCGGCAGATTCATCGATGAGCAGTTCTTC	CASSFGGRFIDEQFF
TRBD2	TRBV4-1	15	TRBJ2-1	once	TGCGCCAGCAGCCTACTAGCGGGAGGGGGTAATGAGCAGTTCTTC	CASSLLAGGGNEQFF
-	TRBV28	11	TRBJ1-1	-	TGTGCCAGCAGCCTAGGCTTTGAAGCTTTCTTT	CASSLGFEAFF
-	TRBV1	17	TRBJ2-1	-	TGCACCAGCAGCCTCGAGCAGGGCACTGGGACCTACAATGAGCAGTTCTTC	CTSSLEQGTGTYNEQFF
-	TRBV5-1	13	TRBJ1-2	-	TGCGCCAGCAGTTCCACAGGGAGATATGGCTACACCTTC	CASSSTGRYGYTF
TRBD2	TRBV28	17	TRBJ2-1	-	TGTGCCAGCAGCCAAGGACTAGCGGGAGGGCCCCACAATGAGCAGTTCTTC	CASSQGLAGGPHNEQFF
-	TRBV21-1	17	TRBJ1-1	-	TGTGCCAGCTTACCTGGGTGGACAGGGGGCTCCGCTAGGTGGGCTTTCTTT	CASLPGWTGGSARWAFF
-	TRBV7-9	12	TRBJ1-1	-	TGTTCCGCGTACTCCACGGGGGGACCAGCTTTCTTT	CSAYSTGGPAFF
-	TRBV4-3	14	TRBJ2-7	-	TGCGCCAGCAGCCAAGACCAGGGCACCTACGAGCAGTACTTC	CASSQDQGTYEQYF
-	TRBV5-4	13	TRBJ1-2	-	TGTGCCAGCAGCTTGGAGGGGTTCTATGGCTACACCTTC	CASSLEGFYGYTF
TRBD1	TRBV15	16	TRBJ1-5	few	TGTGCCACCAGTCCCGGGACAGGGTATGGCAATCAGCCCCAGCATTTT	CATSPGTGYGNQPQHF
-	TRBV27	14	TRBJ1-6	-	TGTGCCAGCAGTCGGGCAGGGTATAATTCACCCCTCCACTTT	CASSRAGYNSPLHF
TRBD2	TRBV9	17	TRBJ2-7	once	TGTGCCAGCAGCCGGCAGGAGCGGGATCTACCCTCCTACGAGCAGTACTTC	CASSRQERDLPSYEQYF
TRBD1	TRBV6-1	15	TRBJ2-7	few	TGTGCCAGCAGACCCGGACAGGGGGCTGTCTACGAGCAGTACTTC	CASRPGQGAVYEQYF
TRBD1	TRBV7-8	14	TRBJ2-5	once	TGTGCCAGCAGCTTAAGATTCACAGGGGGGACCCAGTACTTC	CASSLRFTGGTQYF
-	TRBV30	13	TRBJ2-7	-	TGTGCCTGGAGTGTTCGAGGTTTATACGAGCAGTACTTC	CAWSVRGLYEQYF
TRBD1	TRBV19	13	TRBJ2-1	-	TGTGCCAGTAGTGGGGGACAGGGGAATGAGCAGTTCTTC	CASSGGQGNEQFF
TRBD1	TRBV7-9	15	TRBJ2-1	-	TGTGCCAGCAGTTCCGGACAGGGGGCTTACAATGAGCAGTTCTTC	CASSSGQGAYNEQFF
TRBD2	TRBV6-6	13	TRBJ2-3	-	TGTGCCAGCACCGTGACTAGCGCAGATACGCAGTATTTT	CASTVTSADTQYF
TRBD1	TRBV6-5	15	TRBJ2-3	-	TGTGCCAGCAGCTACGGACAGGGGGGCACAGATACGCAGTATTTT	CASSYGQGGTDTQYF
TRBD2	TRBV9	15	TRBJ2-2	-	TGTGCCAGCAGCGCAAGCGGGAGGAACACCGGGGAGCTGTTTTTT	CASSASGRNTGELFF
TRBD2	TRBV4-3	16	TRBJ2-2	-	TGCGCCAGCAGCCTGACAAGCGGGGCAAACACCGGGGAGCTGTTTTTT	CASSLTSGANTGELFF
TRBD1	TRBV7-9	14	TRBJ1-2	-	TGTGCCAGCAGCTTAGTCTCGAGGGGACAGGCAGACACCTTC	CASSLVSRGQADTF
-	TRBV1	16	TRBJ2-7	few	TGCACCAGCAGCCAACCGTCGGGACAGGGGTCCTACGAGCAGTACTTC	CTSSQPSGQGSYEQYF
-	TRBV19	15	TRBJ2-6	-	TGTGCCAGTAGAGAACGGGAGTACGGGGCCAACGTCCTGACTTTC	CASREREYGANVLTF
-	TRBV11-1	13	TRBJ1-2	few	TGTGCCAGCAGCAAAGGGGTGGACTATGGCTACACCTTC	CASSKGVDYGYTF
-	TRBV4-1	14	TRBJ1-6	once	TGCGCCAGCAGTCTATGGGGGCAGAGTTCACCCCTCCACTTT	CASSLWGQSSPLHF
TRBD1	TRBV7-9	18	TRBJ1-5	-	TGTTCCAGCAGCTTAGGGGGACAGGGGGCGCTAGGATCTCAGCCCCAGCATTTT	CSSSLGGQGALGSQPQHF
-	TRBV7-3	15	TRBJ2-6	-	TGTGCCAGCAGCCCTGGGGCAGATTTGGCCAACGTCCTGACTTTC	CASSPGADLANVLTF
TRBD1	TRBV27	16	TRBJ2-2	-	TGTGCCAGCAGTTTACCTCAGGGGGCCAACACCGGGGAGCTGTTTTTT	CASSLPQGANTGELFF
-	TRBV5-1	15	TRBJ2-7	-	TGCGCCAGCAGCTTGGCCGGCCAGGGTCTCTACGAGCAGTACTTC	CASSLAGQGLYEQYF
TRBD1	TRBV18	18	TRBJ1-1	-	TGTGCCAGCTCACTATATACCGGGACAGGGGGTATGAACACTGAAGCTTTCTTT	CASSLYTGTGGMNTEAFF
-	TRBV25-1	16	TRBJ2-1	-	TGTGCCAGCAGTGATTTGGGCGGGCGCTCCTACAATGAGCAGTTCTTC	CASSDLGGRSYNEQFF
-	TRBV4-3	15	TRBJ1-2	-	TGCGCCAGCAGCCAAGACTCCACAGGGTTTAGTGGCTACACCTTC	CASSQDSTGFSGYTF
-	TRBV5-1	14	TRBJ1-2	-	TGCGCCAGCAGCTCCCTCCAGGCAAACTATGGCTACACCTTC	CASSSLQANYGYTF
-	TRBV28	13	TRBJ1-2	few	TGTGCCAGCAGTTTAATACAGAACTATGGCTACACCTTC	CASSLIQNYGYTF
-	TRBV27	15	TRBJ2-5	-	TGTGCCAGCAGTCTGAATGGGGGCACGATGGAGACCCAGTACTTC	CASSLNGGTMETQYF
-	TRBV29-1	18	TRBJ2-5	-	TGCAGCGTTGAATGGTCGGCAGGGGCCTACACCTTCCAAGAGACCCAGTACTTC	CSVEWSAGAYTFQETQYF
TRBD1	TRBV28	17	TRBJ2-1	-	TGTGCCAGCAGTTCCGGTTCCGGGACAGGGGTCTACAATGAGCAGTTCTTC	CASSSGSGTGVYNEQFF
-	TRBV6-5	12	TRBJ1-2	-	TGTGCCAGCAAGTATCAGGACTATGGCTACACCTTC	CASKYQDYGYTF
TRBD1	TRBV5-1	14	TRBJ1-1	-	TGCGCCAGCAGCTCCGGACAGGGGGTCACTGAAGCTTTCTTT	CASSSGQGVTEAFF
TRBD1	TRBV5-1	14	TRBJ2-7	-	TGCGCCAGCAGCTTTAGACAGGGTCCATACGAGCAGTACTTC	CASSFRQGPYEQYF
TRBD1	TRBV7-6	14	TRBJ2-1	-	TGTGCCAGCAGTCGCGACAGGGGCGAGGATGAGCAGTTCTTC	CASSRDRGEDEQFF
TRBD2	TRBV5-1	14	TRBJ2-3	-	TGCGCCAGCAGTTGGGAGGGAGGCTCAGATACGCAGTATTTT	CASSWEGGSDTQYF
TRBD2	TRBV2	17	TRBJ2-2	-	TGTGCCAGCAGTGAAGCGGGACTAGCATTAAACACCGGGGAGCTGTTTTTT	CASSEAGLALNTGELFF
TRBD1	TRBV12-5	15	TRBJ2-1	-	TGTGCTAGTGGTTTGGGGACAGGGCCGTACAATGAGCAGTTCTTC	CASGLGTGPYNEQFF
-	TRBV6-4	15	TRBJ2-3	-	TGTGCCAGCAATCCCCTGGCGGGGGCAACAGATACGCAGTATTTT	CASNPLAGATDTQYF
-	TRBV18	14	TRBJ2-7	-	TGTGCCAGCTCACCCGCACAAAATCCCTACGAGCAGTACTTC	CASSPAQNPYEQYF
-	TRBV14	17	TRBJ2-1	-	TGTGCCAGCAGCCTCTCGGCGGGTAGTGGAAGGTACAATGAGCAGTTCTTC	CASSLSAGSGRYNEQFF